Described below is a single T cell receptor (beta chain) sequence and its context. No antigen is known for it. Germline values: CDR1 MNHEY, CDR2 SVGAGI. Trimming removed 2 bases from V and 3 bases from J, with 6 bases in between. This CDR3 spans 13 amino acids. Some clones are missing from TCRdb's copy, which holds only in-frame ones; the method was immunoSEQ multiplex PCR. The sample lists 50,000 to 65,000 clones, less than 95% occurring once. This sample is drawn from a study of PD-1 blockade in classical Hodgkin lymphoma. Study findings and constraints: Reports described newly diagnosed patients as having lower baseline TCR diversity than healthy donors. Differences between repertoires have undefined causes, possibly disease activity or prior therapy.

Relapses following autologous stem cell transplantation were seen in all patients, with brentuximab vedotin exposure varying. This chain connects TRBV6-5 to TRBJ2-3; D unresolved. The sequence was obtained from a human donor with classical Hodgkin lymphoma. Sequencing used peripheral blood mononuclear cells (PBMCs), obtained before the second cycle of nivolumab. CDR3 sequence reads: CASSYVVTDTQYF. The CDR3 nucleotides read TGTGCCAGCAGTTACGTGGTGACAGATACGCAGTATTTT.